This T cell receptor beta chain was sequenced in a study of control samples from healthy donors and cancer patients. Generated by immunoSEQ multiplex PCR, the TCRdb table keeps only in-frame clones and is missing some. The sample has around 120,000 clones, approximately 94% seen once; the top ten hold around 1.6%. Trimming left V 6 bases short and J 2 bases short, with 12 bases between. The CDR3 has 14 amino acids. Germline V gives CDR1 MNHEY, CDR2 SMNVEV (reference sequence). This TCR came from a man aged 50 to 60 with head and neck cancer. Sequencing was done on a sample of PBMCs. The rearrangement links TRBV27 to TRBJ2-3; D remains ambiguous. The CDR3 DNA follows: TGTGCCAGCAGGGACGGATTTTTCACAGATACGCAGTATTTT. Translation: CASRDGFFTDTQYF.